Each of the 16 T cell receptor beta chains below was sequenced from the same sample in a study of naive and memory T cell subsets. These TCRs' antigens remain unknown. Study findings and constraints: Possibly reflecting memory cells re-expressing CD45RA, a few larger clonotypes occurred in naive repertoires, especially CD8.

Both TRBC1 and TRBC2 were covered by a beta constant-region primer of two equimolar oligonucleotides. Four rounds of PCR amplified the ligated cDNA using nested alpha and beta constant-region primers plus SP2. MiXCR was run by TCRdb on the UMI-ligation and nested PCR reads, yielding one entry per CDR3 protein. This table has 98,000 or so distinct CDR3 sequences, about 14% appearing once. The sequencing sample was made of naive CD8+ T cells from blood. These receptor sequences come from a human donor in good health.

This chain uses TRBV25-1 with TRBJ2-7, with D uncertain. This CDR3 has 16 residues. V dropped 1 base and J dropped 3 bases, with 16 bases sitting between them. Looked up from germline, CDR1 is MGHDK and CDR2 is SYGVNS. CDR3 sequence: CASSEWLGNQNYEQYF. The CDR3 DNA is TGTGCCAGCAGTGAATGGTTGGGGAACCAGAACTACGAGCAGTACTTC.

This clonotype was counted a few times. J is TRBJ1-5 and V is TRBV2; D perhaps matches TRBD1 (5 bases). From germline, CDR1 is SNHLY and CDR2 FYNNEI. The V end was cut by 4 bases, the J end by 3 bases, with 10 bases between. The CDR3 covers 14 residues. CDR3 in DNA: TGTGCCAGCAGTGGGGACGGTGCCAATCAGCCCCAGCATTTT. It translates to CASSGDGANQPQHF. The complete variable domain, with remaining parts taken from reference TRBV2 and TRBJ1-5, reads EPEVTQTPSHQVTQMGQEVILRCVPISNHLYFYWYRQILGQKVEFLVSFYNNEISEKSEIFDDQFSVERPDGSNFTLKIRSTKLEDSAMYFCASSGDGANQPQHFGDGTRLSIL.

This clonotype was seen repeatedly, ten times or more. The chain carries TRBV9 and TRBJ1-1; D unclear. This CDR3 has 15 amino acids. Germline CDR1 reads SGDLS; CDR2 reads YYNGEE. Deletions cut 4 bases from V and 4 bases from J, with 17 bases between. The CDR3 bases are TGTGCCAGCAGCCCGATAATCGGAATGCGCACTGAAGCTTTCTTT. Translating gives CASSPIIGMRTEAFF.

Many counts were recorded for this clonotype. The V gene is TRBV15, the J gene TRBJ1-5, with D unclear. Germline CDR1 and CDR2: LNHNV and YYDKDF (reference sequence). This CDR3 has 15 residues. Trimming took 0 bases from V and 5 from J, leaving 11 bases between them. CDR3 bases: TGTGCCACCAGCAGAGATTGGACTCTCGATCAGCCCCAGCATTTT. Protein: CATSRDWTLDQPQHF.

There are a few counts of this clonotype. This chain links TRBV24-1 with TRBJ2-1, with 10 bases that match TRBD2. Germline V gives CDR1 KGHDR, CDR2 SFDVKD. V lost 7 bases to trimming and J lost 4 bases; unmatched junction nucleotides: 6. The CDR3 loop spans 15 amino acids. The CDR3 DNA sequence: TGTGCCACCAGGCCAGCGGGAGGGCCGTACAATGAGCAGTTCTTC. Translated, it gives CATRPAGGPYNEQFF.

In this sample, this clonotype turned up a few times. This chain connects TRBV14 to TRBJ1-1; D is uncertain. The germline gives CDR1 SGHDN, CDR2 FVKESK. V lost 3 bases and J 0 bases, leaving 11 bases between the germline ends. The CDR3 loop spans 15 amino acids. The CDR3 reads CASSHLGFMNTEAFF. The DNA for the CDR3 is TGTGCCAGCAGCCACCTCGGGTTCATGAACACTGAAGCTTTCTTT.

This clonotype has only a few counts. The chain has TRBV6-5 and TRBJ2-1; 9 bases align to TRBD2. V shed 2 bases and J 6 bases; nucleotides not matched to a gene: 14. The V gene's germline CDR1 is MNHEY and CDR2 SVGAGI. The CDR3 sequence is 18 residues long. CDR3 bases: TGTGCCAGCAGTTACGACTCATATAGCGGGAGAAAATTCAATGAGCAGTTCTTC. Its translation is CASSYDSYSGRKFNEQFF.

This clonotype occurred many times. CDR3 in amino acids: CASFGYSDTGELFF. CDR3 DNA: TGTGCCAGCTTTGGGTACTCAGACACCGGGGAGCTGTTTTTT. The chain has TRBV27 and TRBJ2-2; D remains unclear. The CDR3 length is 14 residues. The V end was cut by 8 bases, the J end by 3 bases, with 13 bases between. From germline, CDR1 is MNHEY and CDR2 SMNVEV (reference sequence).

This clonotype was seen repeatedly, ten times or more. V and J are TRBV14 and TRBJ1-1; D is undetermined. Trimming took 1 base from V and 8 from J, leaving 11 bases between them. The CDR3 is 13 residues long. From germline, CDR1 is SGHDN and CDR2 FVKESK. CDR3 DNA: TGTGCCAGCAGCCAAGCAATCGAGAAGGAAGCTTTCTTT. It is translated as CASSQAIEKEAFF. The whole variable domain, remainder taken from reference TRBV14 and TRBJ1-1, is EAGVTQFPSHSVIEKGQTVTLRCDPISGHDNLYWYRRVMGKEIKFLLHFVKESKQDESGMPNNRFLAERTGGTYSTLKVQPAELEDSGVYFCASSQAIEKEAFFGQGTRLTVV.

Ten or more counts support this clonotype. The CDR3 sequence: CASSIYEQYF. The CDR3 DNA reads as TGTGCCAGCAGTATCTACGAGCAGTACTTC. V usage is TRBV28 and J usage is TRBJ2-7; D not certain. CDR3 length: 10 amino acids. Per germline, CDR1 MDHEN and CDR2 SYDVKM. The germline V and J ends were trimmed by 5 bases and 3 bases, with 2 bases remaining between them.

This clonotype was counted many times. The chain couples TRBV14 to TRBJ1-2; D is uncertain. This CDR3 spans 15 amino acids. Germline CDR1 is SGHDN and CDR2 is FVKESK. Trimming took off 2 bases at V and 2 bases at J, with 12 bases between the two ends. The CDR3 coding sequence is TGTGCCAGCAGCCAATTCGAGACATACAACTATGGCTACACCTTC. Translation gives CASSQFETYNYGYTF.

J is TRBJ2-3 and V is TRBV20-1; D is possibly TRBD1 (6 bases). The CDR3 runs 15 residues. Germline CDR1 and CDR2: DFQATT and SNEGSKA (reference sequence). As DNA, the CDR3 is TGCGGGCAGAAGGGAAGGACAGTTACAGCGGATACGCAGTATTTT. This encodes CGQKGRTVTADTQYF.

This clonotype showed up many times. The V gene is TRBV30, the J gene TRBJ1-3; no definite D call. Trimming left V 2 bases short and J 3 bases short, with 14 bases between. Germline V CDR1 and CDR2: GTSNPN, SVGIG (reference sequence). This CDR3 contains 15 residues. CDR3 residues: CAWSPGRRIGNTIYF. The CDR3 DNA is TGTGCCTGGAGTCCCGGTCGCAGGATTGGAAACACCATATATTTT.

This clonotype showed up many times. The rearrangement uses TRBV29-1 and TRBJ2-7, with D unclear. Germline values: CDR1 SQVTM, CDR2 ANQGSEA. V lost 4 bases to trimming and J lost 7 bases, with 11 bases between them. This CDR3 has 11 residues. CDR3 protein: CSVVTFGEQYF. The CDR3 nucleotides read TGCAGCGTTGTGACTTTTGGAGAGCAGTACTTC.

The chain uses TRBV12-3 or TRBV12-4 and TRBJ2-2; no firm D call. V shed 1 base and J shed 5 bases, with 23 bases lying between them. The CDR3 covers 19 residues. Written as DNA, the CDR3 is TGTGCCAGCAGTTTAGATCTACTTGGTCGGTCCACCGATACCGGGGAGCTGTTTTTT. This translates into CASSLDLLGRSTDTGELFF.

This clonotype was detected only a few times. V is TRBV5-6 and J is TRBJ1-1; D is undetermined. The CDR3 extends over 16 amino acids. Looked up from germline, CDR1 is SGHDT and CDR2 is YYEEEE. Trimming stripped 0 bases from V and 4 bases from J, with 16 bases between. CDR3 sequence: CASSLDPLNMGTEAFF. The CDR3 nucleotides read TGTGCCAGCAGCTTGGATCCCCTTAACATGGGCACTGAAGCTTTCTTT.